One and the same sample provided the 14 T cell receptor beta chains below, sequenced in a study of identifying expanded T cells in peripheral blood. TCRdb's table, derived via immunoSEQ multiplex PCR, lists solely in-frame clones and lacks some. This repertoire shows 50,000 to 65,000 clones, around 83% found once; its top ten account for about 19%. The specimen was blood. The receptors were sampled from a person between 18 and 69 years old in good health.

The chain joins TRBV12-5 to TRBJ1-1; unclear D gene. V dropped 1 base and J dropped 11 bases, with 14 bases sitting between them. There are 13 residues in the CDR3. Germline V gives CDR1 LGHNT, CDR2 FRNRAP. CDR3 in amino acids: CASGLGTQVLAFF. CDR3 nucleotide sequence: TGTGCTAGTGGTTTGGGAACCCAGGTTTTGGCTTTCTTT. Full variable domain (remainder filled in from reference TRBV12-5 and TRBJ1-1): DARVTQTPRHKVTEMGQEVTMRCQPILGHNTVFWYRQTMMQGLELLAYFRNRAPLDDSGMPKDRFSAEMPDATLATLKIQPSEPRDSAVYFCASGLGTQVLAFFGQGTRLTVV.

This clone was recorded a few times. This chain joins TRBV4-3 and TRBJ2-2; 9 bases line up with TRBD2. CDR1 is LGHNA and CDR2 is YSLEER in the germline V gene. V lost 0 bases and J lost 2; bases outside the gene matches: 10. This CDR3 has 19 residues. CDR3 region: CASSQDFGGRAPNTGELFF. CDR3 in DNA: TGCGCCAGCAGCCAAGATTTCGGCGGGAGGGCCCCAAACACCGGGGAGCTGTTTTTT.

V and J are TRBV11-3 and TRBJ2-3; 9 bases match TRBD2. The germline CDR1 and CDR2 sequences are SGHNT and YENEEA. The CDR3 is made up of 15 amino acids. V dropped 3 bases and J dropped 4; count of bases not matched to a gene: 5. CDR3 in amino acids: CASSLVAGVSDTQYF. CDR3 DNA sequence: TGTGCCAGCAGCTTGGTAGCGGGAGTATCAGATACGCAGTATTTT.

This chain joins TRBV11-3 and TRBJ2-1, with D perhaps TRBD1 or TRBD2 (5 bases each). This CDR3 has 14 amino acids. CDR1 is SGHNT and CDR2 is YENEEA in the germline V gene. V gave up 4 bases and J gave up 6 bases, with 13 bases separating them. CDR3 loop: CASSSRRGPNEQFF. In DNA, the CDR3 is TGTGCCAGCAGCTCTCGACGGGGCCCCAATGAGCAGTTCTTC.

This clone came up a few times. This chain links TRBV30 with TRBJ2-1, with D uncertain. V dropped 0 bases and J dropped 5 bases, with 5 bases sitting between them. Looked up from germline, CDR1 is GTSNPN and CDR2 is SVGIG (reference sequence). The CDR3 length is 12 residues. The CDR3 sequence is CAWSVRDNEQFF. Here the CDR3 DNA reads TGTGCCTGGAGTGTAAGGGACAATGAGCAGTTCTTC.

This clone was picked up a small number of times. CDR3 sequence (DNA): TGTGCCAGCAGCCAAGACTTCGGGGCGGGAAACATTCAGTACTTC. Encoded protein: CASSQDFGAGNIQYF. J is TRBJ2-4 and V is TRBV14; D is perhaps TRBD1 or TRBD2 (5 bases each). The germline V gene has CDR1 SGHDN and CDR2 FVKESK. The germline V and J ends were trimmed by 0 bases and 6 bases, with 12 bases remaining between them. The CDR3 has 15 residues.

The J gene is TRBJ1-2, the V gene TRBV14, with 10 bases aligning to TRBD1. After removal of 1 base from V and 6 bases from J, the junction contained 8 bases not matched to a gene. This CDR3 is 16 amino acids long. Looked up from germline, CDR1 is SGHDN and CDR2 is FVKESK. The CDR3: CASSQASRQGADGYTF. Here the CDR3 DNA reads TGTGCCAGCAGCCAAGCTTCGAGACAGGGGGCGGATGGCTACACCTTC. The full variable domain, with the rest looked up from reference TRBV14 and TRBJ1-2, is EAGVTQFPSHSVIEKGQTVTLRCDPISGHDNLYWYRRVMGKEIKFLLHFVKESKQDESGMPNNRFLAERTGGTYSTLKVQPAELEDSGVYFCASSQASRQGADGYTFGSGTRLTVV.

This clone occurred once. The chain links TRBV4-1 to TRBJ2-5, with D perhaps being TRBD1 or TRBD2 (5 bases each). The germline V gene has CDR1 MGHRA and CDR2 YSYEKL. V was cut by 4 bases and J by 2 bases, with 20 bases left in between. The CDR3 extends over 17 amino acids. CDR3 protein: CASSPFLGMGDQETQYF. The CDR3 bases are TGCGCCAGCAGCCCGTTCCTAGGTATGGGGGATCAAGAGACCCAGTACTTC.

This clone appeared a few times. The chain couples TRBV30 to TRBJ1-3, with a weak D call TRBD1 (6 bases). CDR3 length: 15 residues. Deletions cut 5 bases from V and 3 bases from J, with 17 bases between. Germline CDR1 reads GTSNPN; CDR2 reads SVGIG (reference sequence). DNA for the CDR3: TGTGCCTGGCCCTTAAGGGGGGAAAGTGGAAACACCATATATTTT. Translation: CAWPLRGESGNTIYF.

The chain uses TRBV4-1 and TRBJ1-1; D unclear. Trimming stripped 2 bases from V and 4 bases from J, with 8 bases between. This CDR3 spans 13 amino acids. In germline, CDR1 is MGHRA, CDR2 YSYEKL. CDR3 bases: TGCGCCAGCAGCCAAATTCAGTTCACTGAAGCTTTCTTT. This codes for CASSQIQFTEAFF.

The J gene is TRBJ2-5, the V gene TRBV27; 8 nucleotides align to TRBD2. The CDR3 is 14 amino acids. Losses at the gene ends were 4 bases for V and 7 bases for J; bases not matched to a gene: 8. Germline V gene lookup returns CDR1 MNHEY and CDR2 SMNVEV (reference sequence). The CDR3 is CASSSLAGLGTQYF. CDR3 nucleotide sequence: TGTGCCAGCAGTTCCTTAGCGGGGCTGGGGACCCAGTACTTC.

The chain uses TRBV5-1 and TRBJ2-3; D is ambiguous. Germline lookup yields CDR1 SGHRS and CDR2 YFSETQ. Deletions cut 3 bases from V and 1 base from J, with 12 bases between. The CDR3 spans 15 residues. The CDR3 nucleotides read TGCGCCAGCAGCTCCAACCAACTTCGCACAGATACGCAGTATTTT. This encodes CASSSNQLRTDTQYF.

The gene calls are TRBV18 and TRBJ2-3, with D uncertain. V lost 3 bases, J lost 5 bases, and 6 bases lay in between. Per germline, CDR1 KGHSH and CDR2 LQKENI. The CDR3 has 12 amino acids. CDR3 loop: CASSPDGDTQYF. The DNA of the CDR3 is TGTGCCAGCTCACCCGACGGAGATACGCAGTATTTT.

The rearrangement joins TRBV30 to TRBJ1-1; D unclear. Trimming left V 8 bases short and J 6 bases short, with 22 bases between. Germline V CDR1 and CDR2: GTSNPN, SVGIG (reference sequence). The CDR3 has 14 residues. For the CDR3, the DNA is TGTGCCGGTACCGCAGCATCCGGGAATGCTGAAGCTTTCTTT. Translation: CAGTAASGNAEAFF.